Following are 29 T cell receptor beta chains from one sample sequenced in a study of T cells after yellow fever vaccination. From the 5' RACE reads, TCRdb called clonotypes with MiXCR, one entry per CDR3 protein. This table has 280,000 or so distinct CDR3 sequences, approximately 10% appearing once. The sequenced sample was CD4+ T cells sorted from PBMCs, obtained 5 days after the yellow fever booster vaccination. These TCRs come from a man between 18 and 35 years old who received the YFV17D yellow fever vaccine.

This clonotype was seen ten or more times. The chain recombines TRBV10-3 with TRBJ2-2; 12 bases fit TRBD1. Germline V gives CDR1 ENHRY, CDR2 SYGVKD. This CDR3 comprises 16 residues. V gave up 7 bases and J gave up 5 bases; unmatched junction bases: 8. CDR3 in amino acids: CAIKEGDRGRTGELFF. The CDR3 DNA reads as TGTGCCATCAAAGAAGGGGACAGGGGGCGGACCGGGGAGCTGTTTTTT.

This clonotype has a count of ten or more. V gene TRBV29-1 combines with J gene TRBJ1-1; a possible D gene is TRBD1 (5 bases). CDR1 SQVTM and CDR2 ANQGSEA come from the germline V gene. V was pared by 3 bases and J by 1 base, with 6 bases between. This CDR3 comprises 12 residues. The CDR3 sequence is CSVETANTEAFF. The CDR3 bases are TGCAGCGTTGAGACAGCGAACACTGAAGCTTTCTTT.

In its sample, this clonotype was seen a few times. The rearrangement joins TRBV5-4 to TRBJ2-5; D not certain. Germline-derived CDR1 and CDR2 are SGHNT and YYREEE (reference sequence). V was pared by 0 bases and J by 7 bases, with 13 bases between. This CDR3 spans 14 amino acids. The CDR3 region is CASSLAGSLATQYF. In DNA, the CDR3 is TGTGCCAGCAGCTTGGCCGGCAGCCTCGCGACCCAGTACTTC.

The CDR3 nucleotides read TGTGCCAGCAGCCCCCGGGACAGGTTGAACACCGGGGAGCTGTTTTTT. This encodes CASSPRDRLNTGELFF. This rearrangement joins TRBV7-8 to TRBJ2-2, with 8 positions matching TRBD1. Germline CDR1 SGHVS, CDR2 FQNEAQ. V trimming: 5 bases; J trimming: 1 base; junction bases outside the gene matches: 6. This CDR3 is 16 amino acids long.

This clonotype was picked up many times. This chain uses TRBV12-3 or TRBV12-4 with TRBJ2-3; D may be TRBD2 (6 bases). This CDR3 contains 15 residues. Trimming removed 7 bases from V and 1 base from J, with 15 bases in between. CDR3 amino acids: CASTFPSSGTDTQYF. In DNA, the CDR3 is TGTGCCAGCACTTTCCCATCTAGCGGCACAGATACGCAGTATTTT.

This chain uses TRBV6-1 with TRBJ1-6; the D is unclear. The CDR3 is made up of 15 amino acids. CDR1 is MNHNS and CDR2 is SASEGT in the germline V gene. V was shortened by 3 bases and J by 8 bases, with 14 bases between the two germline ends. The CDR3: CASSEADHVDSPLHF. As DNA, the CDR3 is TGTGCCAGCAGTGAGGCAGATCATGTTGATTCACCCCTCCACTTT.

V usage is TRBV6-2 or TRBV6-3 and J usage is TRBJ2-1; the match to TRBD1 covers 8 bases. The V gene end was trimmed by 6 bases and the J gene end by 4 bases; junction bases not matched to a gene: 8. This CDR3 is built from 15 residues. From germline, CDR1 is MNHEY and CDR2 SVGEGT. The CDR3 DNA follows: TGTGCCAGCAGCCGCCAGGGGGCCATGTACAATGAGCAGTTCTTC. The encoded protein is CASSRQGAMYNEQFF.

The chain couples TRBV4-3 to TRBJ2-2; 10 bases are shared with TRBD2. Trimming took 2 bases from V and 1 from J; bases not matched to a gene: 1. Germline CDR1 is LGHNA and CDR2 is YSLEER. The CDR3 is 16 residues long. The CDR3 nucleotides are TGCGCCAGCAGCCAAAGCGGGGGGGTGAACACCGGGGAGCTGTTTTTT. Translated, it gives CASSQSGGVNTGELFF.

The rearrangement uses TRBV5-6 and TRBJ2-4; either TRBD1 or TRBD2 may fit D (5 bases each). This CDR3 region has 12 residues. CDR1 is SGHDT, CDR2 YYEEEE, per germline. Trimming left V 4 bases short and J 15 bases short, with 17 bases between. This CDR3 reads CASSPGVGPSYF. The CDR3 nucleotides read TGTGCCAGCAGCCCGGGCGTGGGACCATCGTACTTC.

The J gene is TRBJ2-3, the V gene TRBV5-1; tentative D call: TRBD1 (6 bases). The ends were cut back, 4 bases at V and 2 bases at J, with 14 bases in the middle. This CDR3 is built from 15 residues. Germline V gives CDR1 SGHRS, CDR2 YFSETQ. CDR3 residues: CASSKWTVPTDTQYF. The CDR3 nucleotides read TGCGCCAGCAGCAAGTGGACAGTCCCCACAGATACGCAGTATTTT.

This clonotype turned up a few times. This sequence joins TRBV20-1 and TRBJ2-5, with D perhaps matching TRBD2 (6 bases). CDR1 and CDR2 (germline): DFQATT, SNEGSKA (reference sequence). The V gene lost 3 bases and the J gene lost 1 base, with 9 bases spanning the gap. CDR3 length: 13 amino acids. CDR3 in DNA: TGCAGTGCTAGTGCCGGGAGCCAAGAGACCCAGTACTTC. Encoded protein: CSASAGSQETQYF.

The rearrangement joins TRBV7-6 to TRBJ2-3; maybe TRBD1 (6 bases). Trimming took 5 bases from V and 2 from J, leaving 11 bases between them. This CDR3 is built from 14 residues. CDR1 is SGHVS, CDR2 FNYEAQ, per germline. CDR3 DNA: TGTGCCAGCAGCCACCGGGACAACACAGATACGCAGTATTTT. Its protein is CASSHRDNTDTQYF.

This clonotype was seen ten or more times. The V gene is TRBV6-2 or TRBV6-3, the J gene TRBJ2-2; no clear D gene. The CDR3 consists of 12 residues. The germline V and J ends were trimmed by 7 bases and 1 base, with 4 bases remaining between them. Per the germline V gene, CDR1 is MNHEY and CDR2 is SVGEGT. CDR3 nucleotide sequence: TGTGCCAGCAAGGGGAACACCGGGGAGCTGTTTTTT. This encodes CASKGNTGELFF.

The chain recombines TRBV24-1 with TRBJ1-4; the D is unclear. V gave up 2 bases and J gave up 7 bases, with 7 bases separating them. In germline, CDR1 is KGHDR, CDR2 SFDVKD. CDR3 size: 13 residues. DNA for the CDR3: TGTGCCACCAGTGATTCAAGGAGTGAAAAACTGTTTTTT. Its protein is CATSDSRSEKLFF.

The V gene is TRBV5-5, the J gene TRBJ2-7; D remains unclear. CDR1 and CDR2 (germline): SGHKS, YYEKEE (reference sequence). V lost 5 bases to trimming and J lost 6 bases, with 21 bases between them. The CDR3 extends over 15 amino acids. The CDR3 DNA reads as TGTGCCAGCAGGCCGACCCAGGATTACGCGCTCGAGCAGTACTTC. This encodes CASRPTQDYALEQYF.

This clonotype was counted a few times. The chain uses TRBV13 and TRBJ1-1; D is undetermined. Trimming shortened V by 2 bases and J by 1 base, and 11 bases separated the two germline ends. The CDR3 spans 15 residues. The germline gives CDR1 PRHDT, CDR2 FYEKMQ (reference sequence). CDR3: CASSLPQAKNTEAFF. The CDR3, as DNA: TGTGCCAGCAGCTTACCCCAAGCTAAGAACACTGAAGCTTTCTTT.

The CDR3 nucleotides read TGCGCCAGCAGTTCCGATAGAGCGGGGGACAACAATGAGCAGTTCTTC. Translated: CASSSDRAGDNNEQFF. The rearrangement links TRBV5-1 to TRBJ2-1, with 8 nucleotides matching TRBD2. V dropped 5 bases and J dropped 5; count of bases not matched to a gene: 12. Germline-derived CDR1 and CDR2 are SGHRS and YFSETQ. The CDR3 covers 16 residues.

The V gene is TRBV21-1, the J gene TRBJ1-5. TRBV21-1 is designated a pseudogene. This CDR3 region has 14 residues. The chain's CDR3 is CASSKFRSNQPQHF. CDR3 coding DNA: TGTGCCAGCAGCAAATTTCGGAGCAATCAGCCCCAGCATTTT.

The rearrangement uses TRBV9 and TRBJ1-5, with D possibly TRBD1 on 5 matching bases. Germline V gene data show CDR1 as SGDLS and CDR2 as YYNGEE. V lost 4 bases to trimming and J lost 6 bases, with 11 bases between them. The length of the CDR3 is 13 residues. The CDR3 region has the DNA TGTGCCAGCAGCTCGCGGGGGGGTCAGCCCCAGCATTTT. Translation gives CASSSRGGQPQHF.

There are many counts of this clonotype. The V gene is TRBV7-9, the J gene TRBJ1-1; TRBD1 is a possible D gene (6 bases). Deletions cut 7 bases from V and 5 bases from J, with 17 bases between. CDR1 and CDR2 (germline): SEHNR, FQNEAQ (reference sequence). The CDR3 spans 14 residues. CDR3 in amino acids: CASTTYTGRTEAFF. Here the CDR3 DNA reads TGTGCCAGCACGACGTATACAGGGCGGACTGAAGCTTTCTTT.

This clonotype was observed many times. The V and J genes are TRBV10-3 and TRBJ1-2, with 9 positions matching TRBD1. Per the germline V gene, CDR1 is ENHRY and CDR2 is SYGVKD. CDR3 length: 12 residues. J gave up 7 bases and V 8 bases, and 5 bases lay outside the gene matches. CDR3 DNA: TGTGCCATCCTACAGGGGGCAAGTGGCTACACCTTC. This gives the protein CAILQGASGYTF.

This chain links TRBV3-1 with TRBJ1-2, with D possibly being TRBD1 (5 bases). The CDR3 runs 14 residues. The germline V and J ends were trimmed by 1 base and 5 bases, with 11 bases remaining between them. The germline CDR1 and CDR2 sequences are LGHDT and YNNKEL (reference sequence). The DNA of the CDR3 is TGTGCCAGCAGCCAAGTAGACAGACCTTATGGCTACACCTTC. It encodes CASSQVDRPYGYTF.

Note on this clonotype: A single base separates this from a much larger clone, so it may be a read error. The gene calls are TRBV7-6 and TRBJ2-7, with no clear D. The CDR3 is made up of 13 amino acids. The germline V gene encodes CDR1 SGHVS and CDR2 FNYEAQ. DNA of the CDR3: TGTGCCAGCAGCTCCCATCCAACCTACGAGCAGCACTTC. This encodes CASSSHPTYEQHF.

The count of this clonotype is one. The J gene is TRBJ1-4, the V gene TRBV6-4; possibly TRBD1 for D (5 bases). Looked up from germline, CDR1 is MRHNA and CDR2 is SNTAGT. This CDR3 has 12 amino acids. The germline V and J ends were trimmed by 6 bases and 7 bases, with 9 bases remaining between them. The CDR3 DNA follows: TGTGCCAGCAGATGGGGGTTTGAAAAACTGTTTTTT. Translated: CASRWGFEKLFF.

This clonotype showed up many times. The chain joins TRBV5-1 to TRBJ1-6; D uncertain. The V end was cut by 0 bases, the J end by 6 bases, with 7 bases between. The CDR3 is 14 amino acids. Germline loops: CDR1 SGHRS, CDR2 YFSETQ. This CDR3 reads CASSLGTLNSPLHF. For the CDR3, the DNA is TGCGCCAGCAGCTTGGGGACCCTTAATTCACCCCTCCACTTT.

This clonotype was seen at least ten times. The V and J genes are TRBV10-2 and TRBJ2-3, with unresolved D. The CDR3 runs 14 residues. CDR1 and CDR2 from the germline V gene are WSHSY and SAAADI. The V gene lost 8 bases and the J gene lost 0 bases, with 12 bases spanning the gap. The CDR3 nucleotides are TGCGCCAGCCGATTACAGACGAGCACAGATACGCAGTATTTT. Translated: CASRLQTSTDTQYF.

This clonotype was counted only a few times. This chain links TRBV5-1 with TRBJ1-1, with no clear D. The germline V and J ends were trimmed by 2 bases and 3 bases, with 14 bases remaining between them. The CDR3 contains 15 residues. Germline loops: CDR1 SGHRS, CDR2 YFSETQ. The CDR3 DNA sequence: TGCGCCAGCAGCTTTGGCCGTGATCAGTACACTGAAGCTTTCTTT. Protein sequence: CASSFGRDQYTEAFF.

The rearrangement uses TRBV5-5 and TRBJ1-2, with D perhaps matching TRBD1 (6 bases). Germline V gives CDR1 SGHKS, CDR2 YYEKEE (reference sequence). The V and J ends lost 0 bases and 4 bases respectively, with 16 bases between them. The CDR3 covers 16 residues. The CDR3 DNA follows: TGTGCCAGCAGCTTGGTGTGGACAGCTTTGGGCTATGGCTACACCTTC. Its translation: CASSLVWTALGYGYTF.

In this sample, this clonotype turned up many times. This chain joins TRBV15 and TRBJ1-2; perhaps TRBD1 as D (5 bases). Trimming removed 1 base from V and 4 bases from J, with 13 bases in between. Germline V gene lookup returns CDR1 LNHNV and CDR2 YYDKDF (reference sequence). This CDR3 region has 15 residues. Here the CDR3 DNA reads TGTGCCACCAGCAGAGTACAGGTATCCCCCTATGGCTACACCTTC. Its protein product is CATSRVQVSPYGYTF.